The following is a T cell receptor (beta chain) sequence with its context. The sample belongs to a study of control samples from healthy donors and cancer patients. TCRdb's table, derived via immunoSEQ multiplex PCR, lists solely in-frame clones and lacks some. The sample has fewer than 95,000 clones, 86% seen once. Trimming took 4 bases from V and 5 from J, leaving 17 bases between them. The length of the CDR3 is 15 residues. Germline V lookup: CDR1 PRHDT, CDR2 FYEKMQ (reference sequence). The V and J genes are TRBV13 and TRBJ2-5; D is unclear. Sequences were obtained from blood. This receptor was obtained from a man aged 25 to 45 in good health. The CDR3 DNA reads TGTGCCAGCAGCTCCAAGGCCCCAGGATCGGAGACCCAGTACTTC. Its translation is CASSSKAPGSETQYF.